A selection of T cell receptor beta chains follows, all from one sample in a study of neurological immune-mediated disorders. From the 5' RACE reads, TCRdb called clonotypes with MiXCR, one entry per CDR3 protein. The sample consists of about 50,000 distinct CDR3 sequences, approximately 9.2% of them appearing once. Sequencing input: PBMCs. Every receptor here comes from a woman in her thirties or forties in good health. Each CDR3 is given with its conserved first and last residue. Fields, in order: CDR3 length, V gene, J gene, CDR3 protein.

13	TRBV7-3	TRBJ2-7	CASSPGDSYEQYF
16	TRBV7-2	TRBJ2-4	CASSLMTGAAKNIQYF
16	TRBV5-8	TRBJ1-4	CASSLGGQGVDEKLFF
13	TRBV7-2	TRBJ2-6	CASSFKGANVLTF
14	TRBV20-1	TRBJ1-1	CSASGGVMNTEAFF
16	TRBV6-2/TRBV6-3	TRBJ1-2	CASSYKLDRALDGYTF
12	TRBV15	TRBJ1-1	CATSKWNTEAFF
15	TRBV9	TRBJ2-1	CASSVATLANNEQFF
18	TRBV4-1	TRBJ1-6	CASSQGSSGQVNNSPLHF
18	TRBV24-1	TRBJ2-6	CATSDSWTDFSGANVLTF
15	TRBV6-2/TRBV6-3	TRBJ2-1	CASSYRASGGNEQFF
13	TRBV7-8	TRBJ2-3	CASRGGSTDTQYF
15	TRBV7-9	TRBJ1-1	CASSSTGRRGTEAFF
14	TRBV19	TRBJ2-1	CASRDQSVYNEQFF
17	TRBV3-2	TRBJ1-1	CASSQEVGGDKNTEAFF
13	TRBV10-3	TRBJ2-1	CAICEGVEHEQFF
15	TRBV7-2	TRBJ2-7	CASSFGSGPGEEQYF
15	TRBV20-1	TRBJ2-1	CSATISGGSYNEQFF
15	TRBV5-1	TRBJ2-1	CASSLSAGAKNEQFF
16	TRBV6-5	TRBJ2-1	CASSPAGTTYYNEQFF
10	TRBV7-2	TRBJ2-1	CALGGNEQFF
14	TRBV20-1	TRBJ2-7	CSASPAGDSYEQYF
14	TRBV5-1	TRBJ2-5	CASSLGRVEETQYF
16	TRBV5-1	TRBJ1-3	CASSLALGFSGNTIYF
13	TRBV24-1	TRBJ2-1	CATSDLPGLEQFF
20	TRBV12-3/TRBV12-4	TRBJ2-6	CASSLRGSGRASSGANVLTF
12	TRBV7-9	TRBJ1-5	CASSQGSHPQHF
17	TRBV12-3/TRBV12-4	TRBJ2-6	CASSSGLAFSGANVLTF
13	TRBV20-1	TRBJ1-3	CSPRTLSGNTIYF
21	TRBV7-2	TRBJ2-3	CASSRGFGLAGFSPSTDTQYF